This T cell receptor (beta chain) was sequenced during a study of T cell responses to AZD1222 COVID-19 vaccine (dated by TCRdb to about 2021). Background on the whole study: Because spike-specific TCR depth and breadth did not differ between the two schedules, AZD1222 recipients who got a second dose at roughly 4 weeks were pooled with those who got a second dose at roughly 12 weeks. A total of over 230 trial participants underwent TCR sequencing, of whom around 200 received two doses of AZD1222 and about 26 received two doses of the MenACWY control vaccine. Trial participants were enrolled into age subgroups of 18-55, 56-69 and 70-plus years, which contained about 150, 28 and 57 TCR-sequenced participants, respectively.

What the research found in general, with its limitations: After two AZD1222 doses, spike-specific TCR breadth and depth were significantly higher than at day 0 and than in MenACWY recipients. Because no day 14 peak-response samples were available, repertoires were characterized only after the peak T cell response. In the small 56-69-year group, the increase in depth fell short of significance, most likely because of low power. The whole spike protein was spanned by vaccine-associated CD4 TCRs, and dominant responses were seen in regions 160-218 and 743-854. Only five or six AZD1222 recipients were SARS-CoV-2 seropositive at baseline, limiting conclusions about previously exposed vaccinees. Epitopes outside the regions mutated in the B.1.351 and B.1.1.7 variants were reportedly recognized by nearly half of the unique spike-specific TCRs. Participants were mostly white British and included more females than males, and it was suggested by the authors that clonal diversity may have been underestimated.

The CDR3 regions of human TCRbeta chains were analyzed by immunosequencing. Regarding the original processing steps: Repertoire TCRs were matched against a reference library of SARS-CoV-2-specific TCRs generated with the MIRA antigen-specificity platform. Breadth meant the fraction of unique TCRs that were SARS-CoV-2-associated, whereas depth meant the fraction of total T cells that were SARS-CoV-2-associated. Using the MIRA data, each spike-specific TCR was assigned both to the spike region to which the TCR was reactive and to a CD4 or CD8 class. Log10-transformed breadth and depth values were compared by one-way ANOVA with Sidak's multiple comparisons tests. TCRdb carries this immuneACCESS record with in-frame sequences only. Its versions omit some clonotypes, under half of them owing to an unresolved V gene in the studies checked, with the rest unexplained. V, J and clone size were drawn from that table, and D and trimming were deduced from the DNA. The table for this sample lists some 130,000 clones; 75% to 95% of them were counted only once. The ten largest account for 6.9% of the sample.

V gives up 4 bases and J gives up 7 bases, and the segment between their germline ends measures 17 bases. The germline V gene (reference sequence) sets CDR1 to LNHDA and CDR2 to SQIVND. The CDR3 runs 15 amino acids, cysteine and phenylalanine included. Just the 45-base CDR3 DNA is kept, in frame starting at base 1. Points on this clone: Its antigen has not been determined. No much larger clonotype is one base removed from it; base qualities were not supplied.

Reading the label with the study, this specimen's time point is: baseline before first vaccination. Samples from vaccinated people were obtained from the UK trials COV001 and COV002, which included a single-blind randomized controlled phase 2/3 trial of AZD1222 (ChAdOx1 nCoV-19) in healthy adults. Trial participant PBMC samples were collected at day 0 and day 28 after the second dose for TCRbeta chain sequencing. Specimen: peripheral blood, collected on day 0 of AZD1222 vaccination. Recombination connected TRBV19 to TRBJ2-1; tentative D gene TRBD1, with 5 bases matching. The receptor comes from an adult in good health. This receptor has the CDR3 CASSTSGASWNEQFF. The nucleotide sequence reads TGTGCCAGTAGTACCAGTGGGGCCTCCTGGAATGAGCAGTTCTTC.